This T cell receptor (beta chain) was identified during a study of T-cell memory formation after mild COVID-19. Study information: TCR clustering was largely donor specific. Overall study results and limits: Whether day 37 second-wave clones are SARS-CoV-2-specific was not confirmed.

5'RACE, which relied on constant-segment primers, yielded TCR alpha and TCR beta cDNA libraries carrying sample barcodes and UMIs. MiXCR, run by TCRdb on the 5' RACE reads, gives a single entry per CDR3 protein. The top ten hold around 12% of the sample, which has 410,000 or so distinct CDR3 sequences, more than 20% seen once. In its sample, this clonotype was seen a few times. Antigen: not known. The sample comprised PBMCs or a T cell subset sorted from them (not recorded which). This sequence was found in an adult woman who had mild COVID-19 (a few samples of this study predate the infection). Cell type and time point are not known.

CDR3 protein: CATSDFKGLGKEDTQYF. In DNA form, the CDR3 reads TGTGCCACCAGTGATTTCAAGGGACTAGGAAAGGAAGATACGCAGTATTTT. J is TRBJ2-3 and V is TRBV24-1; 8 bases fit TRBD2. Germline loops: CDR1 KGHDR, CDR2 SFDVKD. The CDR3 extends over 17 amino acids. V trimming: 1 base; J trimming: 5 bases; junction bases outside the gene matches: 10.